Shown below are 17 T cell receptor beta chains from a single sample sequenced in a study of shared clonotypes between healthy human individuals. The method was immunoSEQ multiplex PCR; TCRdb's version includes in-frame clones alone and lacks a portion of them. The repertoire includes a few hundred thousand clones, 96% of them detected once, and about 0.32% sits in the top ten. The specimen was memory CD8+ T cells sorted from blood. Stated subset: CD45RO+ cells pooled with CCR7-negative TemRA cells. These receptor sequences come from a man younger than 45 in good health.

The DNA of the CDR3 is TGCGCCAGCAGTGATCTGGTAGCCCATACGCAGTATTTT. Residues: CASSDLVAHTQYF. This sequence joins TRBV10-2 and TRBJ2-3; D gene unclear. The V and J ends lost 3 bases and 7 bases respectively, with 11 bases between them. This CDR3 spans 13 amino acids. CDR1 is WSHSY and CDR2 is SAAADI in the germline V gene.

J is TRBJ1-5 and V is TRBV7-9, with TRBD1 as a possible D gene (5 bases). Germline CDR1 is SEHNR and CDR2 is FQNEAQ (reference sequence). V dropped 3 bases and J dropped 6 bases, with 9 bases sitting between them. The CDR3 is 13 residues long. DNA for the CDR3: TGTGCCAGCAGCTTCGGGGCCCCTCAGCCCCAGCATTTT. It encodes CASSFGAPQPQHF.

The V and J genes are TRBV6-1 and TRBJ2-7, with 7 bases lining up with TRBD1. The V and J ends lost 6 bases and 0 bases, in that order; junction bases with no gene match: 5. The CDR3 is 14 amino acids. Per germline, CDR1 MNHNS and CDR2 SASEGT. The CDR3 protein is CASRPGTVSYEQYF. The CDR3 nucleotides read TGTGCCAGCAGACCCGGGACAGTCTCCTACGAGCAGTACTTC.

CDR3 nucleotides: TGTGCCAGCAGCGGCGGACAGGGCCCACTCTATGGCTACACCTTC. Translated: CASSGGQGPLYGYTF. The rearrangement uses TRBV5-4 and TRBJ1-2, with TRBD1 matching 8 bases. The ends lost 4 bases at V and 4 bases at J; junction bases unmatched: 9. CDR3 length: 15 residues. CDR1 and CDR2 (germline): SGHNT, YYREEE (reference sequence).

This chain links TRBV28 with TRBJ2-7; D unclear. V was trimmed by 5 bases and J by 7 bases, leaving 15 bases between them. The CDR3 extends over 13 amino acids. Germline CDR1 MDHEN, CDR2 SYDVKM. CDR3 nucleotides: TGTGCCAGCAGTCTCCGACACTCTGGTGAGCAGTACTTC. Translation: CASSLRHSGEQYF. The full variable domain, with the rest looked up from reference TRBV28 and TRBJ2-7, is DVKVTQSSRYLVKRTGEKVFLECVQDMDHENMFWYRQDPGLGLRLIYFSYDVKMKEKGDIPEGYSVSREKKERFSLILESASTNQTSMYLCASSLRHSGEQYFGPGTRLTVT.

The V gene is TRBV7-9, the J gene TRBJ2-5, with 10 bases matching TRBD2. The germline CDR1 and CDR2 sequences are SEHNR and FQNEAQ (reference sequence). CDR3 length: 17 amino acids. J was trimmed by 4 bases and V by 3 bases; bases with no gene match: 11. CDR3 amino acids: CASSFQQGRLAGETQYF. CDR3 bases: TGTGCCAGCAGCTTCCAACAGGGGAGACTAGCGGGAGAGACCCAGTACTTC.

The chain is built from TRBV5-1 and TRBJ2-7; D is possibly TRBD1 (6 bases). V lost 4 bases and J lost 0, with 17 bases in between. In germline, CDR1 is SGHRS, CDR2 YFSETQ. The CDR3 runs 16 residues. The CDR3 protein is CASSPIMTGSSYEQYF. Here the CDR3 DNA reads TGCGCCAGCAGCCCAATAATGACAGGTAGCTCCTACGAGCAGTACTTC.

This chain connects TRBV28 to TRBJ1-1; tentatively, D is TRBD1 (5 bases). The V gene lost 5 bases and the J gene lost 7 bases, with 11 bases spanning the gap. The CDR3 has 12 amino acids. Germline V gene data show CDR1 as MDHEN and CDR2 as SYDVKM. The CDR3 bases are TGTGCCAGCAGTGTGGGGAGGGGTGAAGCTTTCTTT. This gives the protein CASSVGRGEAFF.

The CDR3 loop is CASRYWTVTGELFF. CDR3 coding DNA: TGCGCCAGCAGATACTGGACGGTCACCGGGGAGCTGTTTTTT. The rearrangement joins TRBV5-1 to TRBJ2-2; no clear D gene. Per germline, CDR1 SGHRS and CDR2 YFSETQ. The CDR3 spans 14 residues. V shed 5 bases and J shed 4 bases, with 12 bases lying between them.

As concerns this clone: Additional DNA sequences in this sample encode the identical CDR3. This chain links TRBV7-3 with TRBJ2-1; 8 bases are shared with TRBD2. The CDR3 extends over 14 amino acids. V was pared by 2 bases and J by 3 bases, with 0 bases of the junction left unmatched. From germline, CDR1 is SGHTA and CDR2 FQGTGA. The CDR3 sequence: CASSLLAGYNEQFF. The CDR3, as DNA: TGTGCCAGCAGCTTACTAGCGGGCTACAATGAGCAGTTCTTC.

This clone has just a few counts. This chain uses TRBV30 with TRBJ2-5; unclear D gene. Trimming removed 0 bases from V and 0 bases from J, with 5 bases in between. This CDR3 is built from 13 residues. Germline CDR1 is GTSNPN and CDR2 is SVGIG (reference sequence). The chain's CDR3 is CAWSVGHQETQYF. The CDR3 DNA reads as TGTGCCTGGAGTGTAGGACACCAAGAGACCCAGTACTTC.

This clone was seen once. V and J are TRBV27 and TRBJ1-1; D is unclear. The germline CDR1 and CDR2 sequences are MNHEY and SMNVEV (reference sequence). With 2 bases removed from V and 4 bases from J, the gap between germline ends came to 5 bases. The CDR3 is made up of 12 amino acids. CDR3 amino acids: CASSLGRTEAFF. The CDR3 region has the DNA TGTGCCAGCAGTTTAGGGCGCACTGAAGCTTTCTTT.

This chain connects TRBV30 to TRBJ2-1; D gene unclear. The CDR3 is 13 amino acids. Trimming took 3 bases from V and 9 from J, leaving 15 bases between them. The germline V gene has CDR1 GTSNPN and CDR2 SVGIG (reference sequence). CDR3 DNA sequence: TGTGCCTGGAGCCCCGGGCTACCGGGTGAGCAGTTCTTC. Its protein product is CAWSPGLPGEQFF.

This clone was counted a single time. V usage is TRBV21-1 and J usage is TRBJ1-2. TRBV21-1 has pseudogene status. The CDR3 is made up of 15 amino acids. The CDR3, as DNA: TGTGCCAGCAGCAAAGCCCCGGGGTATGGCTATGGCTACACCTTC. Translated: CASSKAPGYGYGYTF.

The gene calls are TRBV28 and TRBJ1-3; 8 bases are shared with TRBD1. After removal of 5 bases from V and 0 bases from J, the junction contained 12 bases not matched to a gene. Germline CDR1 and CDR2: MDHEN and SYDVKM. The CDR3 is 18 amino acids. CDR3 sequence: CASSLLTGQGSSGNTIYF. The CDR3 coding sequence is TGTGCCAGCAGTCTTTTGACCGGACAGGGAAGCTCTGGAAACACCATATATTTT.

The V and J genes are TRBV12-2 and TRBJ1-4; no DNA check was done on the table's D call, TRBD1. TRBV12-2 is marked as a pseudogene. The CDR3 has 14 amino acids. The CDR3 sequence is CASHIQGAGEKLFF. CDR3 coding DNA: TGTGCAAGTCACATACAGGGGGCGGGTGAAAAACTGTTTTTT.

J is TRBJ2-2 and V is TRBV10-3, with 13 bases identical to TRBD2. Looked up from germline, CDR1 is ENHRY and CDR2 is SYGVKD. The CDR3 has 17 amino acids. V lost 4 bases, J lost 4 bases, and 6 bases stayed unmatched. CDR3: CAISAGLAGVGTGELFF. The DNA for the CDR3 is TGTGCCATCAGTGCAGGACTAGCGGGAGTCGGCACCGGGGAGCTGTTTTTT.